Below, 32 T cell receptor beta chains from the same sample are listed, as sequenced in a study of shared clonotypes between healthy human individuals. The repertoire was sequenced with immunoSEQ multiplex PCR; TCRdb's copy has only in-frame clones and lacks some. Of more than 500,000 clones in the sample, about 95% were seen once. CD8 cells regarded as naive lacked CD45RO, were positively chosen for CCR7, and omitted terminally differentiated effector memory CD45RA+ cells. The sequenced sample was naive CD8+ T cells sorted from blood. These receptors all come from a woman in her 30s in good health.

This CDR3 reads CASSWGQANYGYTF. CDR3 sequence (DNA): TGTGCCAGCAGCTGGGGACAGGCTAACTATGGCTACACCTTC. The gene calls are TRBV5-4 and TRBJ1-2; 8 bases match TRBD1. Per the germline V gene, CDR1 is SGHNT and CDR2 is YYREEE (reference sequence). The CDR3 is 14 amino acids. V shed 3 bases, J shed 0 bases, and the junction held 1 base outside the gene matches.

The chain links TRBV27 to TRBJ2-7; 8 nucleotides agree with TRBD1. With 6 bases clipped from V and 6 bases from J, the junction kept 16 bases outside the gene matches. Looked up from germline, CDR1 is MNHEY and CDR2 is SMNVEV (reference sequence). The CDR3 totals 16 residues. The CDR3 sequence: CASSPSRGQSGLEQYF. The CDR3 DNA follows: TGTGCCAGCAGCCCTAGCAGGGGGCAATCGGGGCTCGAGCAGTACTTC.

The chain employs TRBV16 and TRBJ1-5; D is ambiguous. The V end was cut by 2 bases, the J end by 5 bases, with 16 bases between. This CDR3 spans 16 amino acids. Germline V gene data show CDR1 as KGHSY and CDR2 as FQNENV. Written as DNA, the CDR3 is TGTGCCAGCAGCCAACTCGCAGGATCGGGTTATCAGCCCCAGCATTTT. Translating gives CASSQLAGSGYQPQHF.

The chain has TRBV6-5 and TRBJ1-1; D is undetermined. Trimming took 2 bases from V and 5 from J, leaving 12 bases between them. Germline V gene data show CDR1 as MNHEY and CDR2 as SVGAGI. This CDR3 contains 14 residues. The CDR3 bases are TGTGCCAGCAGTTACACGAGGACGGGAACTGAAGCTTTCTTT. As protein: CASSYTRTGTEAFF.

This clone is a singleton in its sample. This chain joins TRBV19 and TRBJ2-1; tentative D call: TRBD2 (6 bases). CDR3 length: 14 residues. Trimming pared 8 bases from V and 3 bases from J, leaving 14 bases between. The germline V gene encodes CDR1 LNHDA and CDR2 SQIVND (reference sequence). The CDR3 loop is CASGDGGLYNEQFF. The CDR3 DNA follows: TGTGCCAGTGGGGACGGGGGACTCTACAATGAGCAGTTCTTC.

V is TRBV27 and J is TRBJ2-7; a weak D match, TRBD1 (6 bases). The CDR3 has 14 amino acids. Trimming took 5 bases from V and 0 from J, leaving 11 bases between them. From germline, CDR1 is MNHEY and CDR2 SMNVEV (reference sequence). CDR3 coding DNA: TGTGCCAGCAGTCAGGGGCAAAGCTCCTACGAGCAGTACTTC. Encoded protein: CASSQGQSSYEQYF.

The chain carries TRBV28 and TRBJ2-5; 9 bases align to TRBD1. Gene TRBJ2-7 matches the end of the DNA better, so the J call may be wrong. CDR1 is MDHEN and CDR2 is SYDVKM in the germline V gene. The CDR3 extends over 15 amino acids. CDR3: CASSNSRRTGVEQYF. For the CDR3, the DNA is TGTGCCAGCAGCAACAGCCGTAGGACAGGGGTCGAGCAGTACTTC.

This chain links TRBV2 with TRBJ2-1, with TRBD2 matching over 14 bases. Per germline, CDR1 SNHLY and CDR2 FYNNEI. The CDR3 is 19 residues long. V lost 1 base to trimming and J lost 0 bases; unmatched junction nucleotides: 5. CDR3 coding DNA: TGTGCCAGCAGTGAAGAGGGACTAGCGGGAGTCTACTCCTACAATGAGCAGTTCTTC. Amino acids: CASSEEGLAGVYSYNEQFF.

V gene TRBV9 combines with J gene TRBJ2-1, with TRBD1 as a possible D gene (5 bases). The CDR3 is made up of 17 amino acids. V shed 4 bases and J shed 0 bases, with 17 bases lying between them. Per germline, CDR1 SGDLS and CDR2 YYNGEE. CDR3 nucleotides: TGTGCCAGCAGCTCTACAGGAGCGCCAAGCTCCTACAATGAGCAGTTCTTC. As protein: CASSSTGAPSSYNEQFF.

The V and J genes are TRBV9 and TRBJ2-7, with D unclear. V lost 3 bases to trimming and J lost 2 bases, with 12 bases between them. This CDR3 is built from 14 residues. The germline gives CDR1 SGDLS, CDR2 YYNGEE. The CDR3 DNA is TGTGCCAGCAGCGCGGAGCCGGCCCCCTACGAGCAGTACTTC. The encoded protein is CASSAEPAPYEQYF.

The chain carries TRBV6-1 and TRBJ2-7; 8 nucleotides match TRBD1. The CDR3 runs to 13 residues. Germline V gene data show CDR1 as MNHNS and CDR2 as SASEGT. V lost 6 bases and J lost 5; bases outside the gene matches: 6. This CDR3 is CASRDRVNHEQYF. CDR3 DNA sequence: TGTGCCAGCAGGGACAGGGTGAACCACGAGCAGTACTTC.

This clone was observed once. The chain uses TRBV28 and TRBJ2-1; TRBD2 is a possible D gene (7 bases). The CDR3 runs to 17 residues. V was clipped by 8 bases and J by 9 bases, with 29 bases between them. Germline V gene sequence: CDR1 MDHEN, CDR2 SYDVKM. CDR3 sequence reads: CASQGGGRDFSRGEQFF. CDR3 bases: TGTGCCAGCCAAGGGGGGGGCCGGGACTTCTCCCGTGGTGAGCAGTTCTTC.

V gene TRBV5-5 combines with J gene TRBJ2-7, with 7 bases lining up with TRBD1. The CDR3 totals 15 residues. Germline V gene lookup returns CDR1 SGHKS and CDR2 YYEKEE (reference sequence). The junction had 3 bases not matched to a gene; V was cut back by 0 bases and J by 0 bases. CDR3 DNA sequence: TGTGCCAGCAGCTTGGAGGGGGACAGCTCCTACGAGCAGTACTTC. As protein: CASSLEGDSSYEQYF.

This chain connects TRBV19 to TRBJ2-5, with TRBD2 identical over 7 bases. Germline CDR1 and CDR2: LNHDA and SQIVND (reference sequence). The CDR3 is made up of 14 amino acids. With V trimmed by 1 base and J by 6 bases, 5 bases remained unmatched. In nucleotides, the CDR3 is TGTGCCAGTAGTATAGCATACGGGGGGAAGACCCAGTACTTC. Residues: CASSIAYGGKTQYF.

The DNA for the CDR3 is TGTGCCAGCATCACCCCTCTTGGGCTAGAATCAAACACCGGGGAGCTGTTTTTT. It translates to CASITPLGLESNTGELFF. The gene calls are TRBV7-2 and TRBJ2-2; no reliable D call. The CDR3 spans 18 residues. From germline, CDR1 is SGHTA and CDR2 FQGNSA. Trimming took 7 bases from V and 2 from J, leaving 23 bases between them.

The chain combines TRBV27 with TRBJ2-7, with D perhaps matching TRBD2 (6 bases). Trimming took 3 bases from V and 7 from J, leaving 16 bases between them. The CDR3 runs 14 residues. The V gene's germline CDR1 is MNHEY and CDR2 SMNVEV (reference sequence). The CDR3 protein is CASSFAAGFVEQYF. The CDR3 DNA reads TGTGCCAGCAGTTTCGCTGCGGGGTTCGTGGAGCAGTACTTC.

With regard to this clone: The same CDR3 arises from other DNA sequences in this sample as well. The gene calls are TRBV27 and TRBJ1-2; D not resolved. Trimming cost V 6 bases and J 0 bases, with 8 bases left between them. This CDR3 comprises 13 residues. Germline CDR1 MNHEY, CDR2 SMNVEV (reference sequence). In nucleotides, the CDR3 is TGTGCCAGCAGCCTGAGTCCTAACTATGGCTACACCTTC. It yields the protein CASSLSPNYGYTF.

The CDR3 here is CASSFGAGTDTQYF. The CDR3 nucleotides read TGTGCCAGCAGTTTTGGCGCGGGGACGGATACGCAGTATTTT. This sequence joins TRBV28 and TRBJ2-3, with D perhaps matching TRBD2 (6 bases). Trimming removed 3 bases from V and 6 bases from J, with 13 bases in between. The CDR3 contains 14 residues. In germline, CDR1 is MDHEN, CDR2 SYDVKM.

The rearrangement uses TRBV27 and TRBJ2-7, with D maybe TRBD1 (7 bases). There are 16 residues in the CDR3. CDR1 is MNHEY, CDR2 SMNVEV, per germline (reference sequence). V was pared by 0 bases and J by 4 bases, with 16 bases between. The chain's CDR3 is CASSLSRGAGGYEQYF. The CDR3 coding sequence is TGTGCCAGCAGTTTATCCAGGGGGGCGGGTGGTTACGAGCAGTACTTC.

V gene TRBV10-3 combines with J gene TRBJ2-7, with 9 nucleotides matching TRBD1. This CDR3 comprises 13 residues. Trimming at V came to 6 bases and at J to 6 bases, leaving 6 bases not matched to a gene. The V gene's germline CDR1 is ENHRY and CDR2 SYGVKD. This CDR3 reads CAIRGGTGSEQYF. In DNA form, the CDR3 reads TGTGCCATCAGGGGCGGGACAGGGTCCGAGCAGTACTTC.

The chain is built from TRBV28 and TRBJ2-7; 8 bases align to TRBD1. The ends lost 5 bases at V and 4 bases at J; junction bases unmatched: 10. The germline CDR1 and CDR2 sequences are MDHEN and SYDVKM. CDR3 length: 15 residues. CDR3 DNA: TGTGCCAGCAGTACCCGGACAGGGAATTCGTACGAGCAGTACTTC. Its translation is CASSTRTGNSYEQYF.

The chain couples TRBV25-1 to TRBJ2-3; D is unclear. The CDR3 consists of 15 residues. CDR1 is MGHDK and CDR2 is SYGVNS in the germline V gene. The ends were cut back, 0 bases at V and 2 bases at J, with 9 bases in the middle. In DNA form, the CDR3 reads TGTGCCAGCAGTGAATATACCGGAGTCACAGATACGCAGTATTTT. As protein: CASSEYTGVTDTQYF.

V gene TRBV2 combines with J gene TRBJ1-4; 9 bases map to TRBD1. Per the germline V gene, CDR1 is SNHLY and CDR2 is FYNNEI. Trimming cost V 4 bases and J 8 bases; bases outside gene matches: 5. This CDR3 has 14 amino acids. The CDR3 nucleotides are TGTGCCAGCAGTGCGGGACAGGGTTGGGAAAAACTGTTTTTT. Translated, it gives CASSAGQGWEKLFF. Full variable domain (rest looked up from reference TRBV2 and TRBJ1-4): EPEVTQTPSHQVTQMGQEVILRCVPISNHLYFYWYRQILGQKVEFLVSFYNNEISEKSEIFDDQFSVERPDGSNFTLKIRSTKLEDSAMYFCASSAGQGWEKLFFGSGTQLSVL.

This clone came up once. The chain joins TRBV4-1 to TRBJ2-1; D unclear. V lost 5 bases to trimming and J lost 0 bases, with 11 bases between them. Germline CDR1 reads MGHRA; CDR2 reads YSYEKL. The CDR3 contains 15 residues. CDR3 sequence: CASSGSDSSYNEQFF. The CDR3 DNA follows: TGCGCCAGCAGCGGGTCGGATAGCTCCTACAATGAGCAGTTCTTC.

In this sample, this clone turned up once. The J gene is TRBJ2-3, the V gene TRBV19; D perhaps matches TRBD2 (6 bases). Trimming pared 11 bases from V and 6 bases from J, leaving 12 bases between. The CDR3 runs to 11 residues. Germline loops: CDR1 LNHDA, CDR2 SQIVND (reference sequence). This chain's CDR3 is CAAGFGDTQYF. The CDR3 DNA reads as TGTGCCGCGGGGTTTGGGGATACGCAGTATTTT.

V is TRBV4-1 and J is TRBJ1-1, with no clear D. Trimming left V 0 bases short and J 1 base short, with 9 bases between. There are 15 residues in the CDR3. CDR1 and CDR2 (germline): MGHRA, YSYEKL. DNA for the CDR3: TGCGCCAGCAGCCAAGAAGTCAGCGCGAACACTGAAGCTTTCTTT. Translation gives CASSQEVSANTEAFF.

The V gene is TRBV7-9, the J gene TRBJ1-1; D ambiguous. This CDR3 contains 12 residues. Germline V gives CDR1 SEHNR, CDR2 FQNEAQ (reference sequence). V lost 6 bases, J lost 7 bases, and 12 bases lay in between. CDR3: CASSRGLDEAFF. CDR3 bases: TGTGCCAGCAGTCGCGGACTGGATGAAGCTTTCTTT.

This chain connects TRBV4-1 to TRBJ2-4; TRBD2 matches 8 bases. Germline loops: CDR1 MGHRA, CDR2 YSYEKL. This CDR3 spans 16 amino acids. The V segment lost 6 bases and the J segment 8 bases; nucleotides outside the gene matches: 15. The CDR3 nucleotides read TGCGCCAGCAGTCAGCAAGTTAAGCGGGAGTCTGACATTCAGTACTTC. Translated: CASSQQVKRESDIQYF.

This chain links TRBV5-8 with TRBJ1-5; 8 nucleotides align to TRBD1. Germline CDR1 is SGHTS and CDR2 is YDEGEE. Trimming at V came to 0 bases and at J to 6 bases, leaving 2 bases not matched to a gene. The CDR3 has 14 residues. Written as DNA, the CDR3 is TGTGCCAGCAGCTTGGGACAGGGGTTTCAGCCCCAGCATTTT. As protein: CASSLGQGFQPQHF.

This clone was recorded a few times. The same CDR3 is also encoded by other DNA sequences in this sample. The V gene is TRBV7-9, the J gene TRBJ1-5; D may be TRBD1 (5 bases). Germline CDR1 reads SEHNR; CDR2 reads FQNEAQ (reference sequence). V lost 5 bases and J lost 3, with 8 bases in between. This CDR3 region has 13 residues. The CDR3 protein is CASSLGVNQPQHF. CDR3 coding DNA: TGTGCCAGCAGCCTAGGGGTCAATCAGCCCCAGCATTTT.

The CDR3 sequence is CASSLWTSDQETQYF. DNA for the CDR3: TGTGCCAGCAGCTTATGGACTAGCGACCAAGAGACCCAGTACTTC. The genes are TRBV7-8 and TRBJ2-5, with 9 bases that match TRBD2. Germline trimming cut 2 bases from V and 0 bases from J; bases unmatched to any gene: 1. The germline CDR1 and CDR2 sequences are SGHVS and FQNEAQ. The CDR3 contains 15 residues.

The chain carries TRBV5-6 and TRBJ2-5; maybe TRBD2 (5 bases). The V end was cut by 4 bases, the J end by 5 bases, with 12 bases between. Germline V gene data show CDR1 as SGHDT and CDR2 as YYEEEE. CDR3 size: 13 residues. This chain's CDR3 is CASSPEAGETQYF. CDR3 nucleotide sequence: TGTGCCAGCAGCCCGGAGGCCGGCGAGACCCAGTACTTC.